This T cell receptor beta chain is from a study of early T cells in non-severe SARS-CoV-2 infection. Study background: Whole-blood bulk RNA, unsorted, was sequenced, and chains were unpaired.

CDR1 is SGHTA and CDR2 is FQGNSA in the germline V gene. After removal of 6 bases from V and 0 bases from J, the junction contained 11 bases not matched to a gene. The CDR3 loop spans 17 amino acids. Individually, cDNA molecules had unique molecular identifiers attached to them. Via MiXCR, TCRdb re-called the 5' RACE reads, giving one row per CDR3 protein. The table includes 70,000 or so distinct CDR3 sequences, around 15% detected once. This clonotype was observed many times. Antigen unknown. The study, taken as a whole, reports: VDJdb matching, biased toward anti-spike CD8 responses, missed private and CD4 specificities.

The sample taken for sequencing was whole blood. This sequence joins TRBV7-2 and TRBJ1-5; 7 nucleotides agree with TRBD1. The sequence was obtained from an adult who was a healthcare worker with PCR-confirmed SARS-CoV-2 infection or an uninfected control (not recorded which). CDR3 loop: CASSPGQPVYSNQPQHF. CDR3 nucleotide sequence: TGTGCCAGCAGTCCGGGACAGCCAGTCTATAGCAATCAGCCCCAGCATTTT.